This T cell receptor (beta chain) originates from a study of beta chain features in type 1 diabetes (dated by TCRdb to 2016 to 2018). About the investigation overall: Mean age, gender distribution, total cell number and subset yield were not different between patients and healthy donors. A total of about 100 million sorted cells were examined across all samples, and RNA yield correlated strongly with the number of cells per subset. The study compared TCRB repertoires of sorted circulating CD4+ T cell subsets between recently diagnosed type 1 diabetes patients and matched healthy donors. Naive and central memory subsets were obtained from all 30 or so donors, but regulatory and stem cell-like memory subsets were isolated from only 8 patients and roughly eight healthy donors.

V loses 7 bases, J loses 4 bases, and the germline ends lie 11 bases apart. For CDR1 and CDR2, the germline V gene (reference sequence) lists GTSNPN and SVGIG. The CDR3 has 12 amino acids, counting the end cysteine and phenylalanine. Just CDR3 DNA is preserved here, 36 bases in frame from base 1. There are a few counts of this clone. Its antigen remains unidentified. The record has no base qualities; no much larger clone is one base away. Each donor gave one peripheral blood draw, approximately 110 mL on average, collected into heparinised tubes. Using a panel that included CD45RO, CCR7, CD25, CD127, CD95 and CD27, naive, central memory, regulatory and stem cell-like memory CD4+ T cells were sorted on a BD FACSAria II. Every sorted population had a purity above 98%. Right away, PBMCs were isolated by Lymphoprep density gradient centrifugation and were stained directly, with no culture step. So that batch effects would be minimized, each experiment stained and sorted samples in pairs, pairing one healthy donor with one patient.

The entire amount of isolated RNA was reverse transcribed using the High Capacity cDNA Reverse Transcription Kit, so the sequenced TCRB transcripts were expressed ones. Deep immunoSEQ sequencing was applied to naive, central memory and regulatory T cell samples, giving an average of roughly 3.5 million total reads per sample. Sorted cells were lysed in RLT buffer and RNA was extracted with DNase-treated RNeasy Micro or Mini kits, depending on cell number. To prevent cross-contamination, each cell subset was processed individually, whereas patient and healthy donor samples were processed jointly. The immunoSEQ multiplex PCR was used to amplify TCRB sequences from cDNA, yielding 87-bp fragments that span the CDR3 region. Sequencing of the amplicons was done on the Illumina HiSeq platform. The authors processed their data as follows. PCR bias was computationally corrected using synthetic template baselines, reads within Hamming distance 2 were collapsed, and singletons that could not be merged were discarded. Reads were aligned against IMGT to assign V, D and J genes, CDR3 length and insertions or deletions at six rearrangement sites. Within each subset, clonotype counts were normalized to sorted cell number, and only after that were true diversity and Gini coefficients computed with the tcR R package. The overlap coefficient, calculated on TCRB nucleotide sequences, was used to quantify repertoire sharing. Not all clones reach the TCRdb copy of this immuneACCESS table, which keeps in-frame sequences only. Checked studies attribute under half of the gap to unresolved V genes and leave the rest unexplained. That table is the source of V, J and clone size, and D and trimming were worked out from the DNA. This sample holds under 250,000 clones; about 25% were observed only once. The biggest ten clones account for 3.5% to 4.5% of the sample.

The paper as a whole reports these results and caveats: At VDJ recombination sites, patients with type 1 diabetes made fewer insertions and deleted more nucleotides, a pattern implying thymic rearrangement abnormalities. Sequencing cDNA rather than genomic DNA could over-represent highly expressing activated cells, although activation and CD3 levels did not differ between groups. Type 1 diabetes patients showed a moderate but significant shortening of TCRB CDR3 length in all four CD4+ subsets. PCR might favor shorter templates, but patient and control samples were amplified and corrected together, so any skew would affect both groups equally. Naive, central memory and regulatory TCRB repertoires appeared to be more alike among patients than among healthy donors. HLA sub-analyses involved small numbers of individuals, so any influence of HLA type on TCRB rearrangement remained unresolved.

The chain was built from TRBV30 and TRBJ2-1; the D gene is not confidently resolved. The source material was central memory CD4+ T cells from blood. The origin of this receptor is a man in his thirties or forties in good health. The nucleotides read TGTGCCTCTGCCCCAGGATACAATGAGCAGTTCTTC. This encodes CASAPGYNEQFF.